The clone carrying this T cell receptor (beta chain) is categorized as medium-sized. The target antigen is unknown. The sample belongs to a study of sequential checkpoint blockade in melanoma. The overall study: Roughly 23 patients had matched tumor biopsies before treatment and at week 13 after nivolumab or ipilimumab alone. Study observations and caveats: About 30 times likelier clinical benefit followed increased tumor T-cell fraction and clonality.

Clones were sequenced by immunoSEQ multiplex PCR, and TCRdb holds only the in-frame ones, with some missing. Among roughly 1,500 clones listed, about a quarter were seen once. This CDR3 comprises 14 residues. Trimming stripped 5 bases from V and 5 bases from J, with 15 bases between. Germline assignment: CDR1 SGHNT and CDR2 YENEEA. Treatment in this sample: randomized to nivolumab then ipilimumab (arm A) or the reverse (arm B). The chain joins TRBV11-3 to TRBJ1-1; D gene unclear. The origin of this receptor is a human donor with melanoma. The material was tumor tissue (inferred from file names), obtained from a patient given nivolumab and ipilimumab in sequence. The CDR3 nucleotides read TGTGCCAGCAGCCCCCTGTCGGTGGGGACTGAAGCTTTCTTT. This encodes CASSPLSVGTEAFF.